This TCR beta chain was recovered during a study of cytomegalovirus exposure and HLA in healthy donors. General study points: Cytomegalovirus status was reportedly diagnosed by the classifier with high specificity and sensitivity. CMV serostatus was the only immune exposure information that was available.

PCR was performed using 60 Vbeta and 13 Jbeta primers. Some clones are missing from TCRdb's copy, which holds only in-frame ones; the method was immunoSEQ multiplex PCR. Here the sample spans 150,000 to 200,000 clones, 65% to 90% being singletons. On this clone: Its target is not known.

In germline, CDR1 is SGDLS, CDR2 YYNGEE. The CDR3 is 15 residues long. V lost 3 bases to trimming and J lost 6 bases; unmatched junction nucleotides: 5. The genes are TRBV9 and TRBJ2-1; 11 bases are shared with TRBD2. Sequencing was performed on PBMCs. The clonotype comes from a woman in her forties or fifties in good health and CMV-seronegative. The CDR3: CASSGGLADSNEQFF. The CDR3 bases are TGTGCCAGCAGCGGGGGACTAGCGGATTCCAATGAGCAGTTCTTC.